This entry lists 27 T cell receptor beta chains sequenced from one sample in a study of T and B cells in COVID-19 patients. TRB rearrangements were amplified by multiplex PCR with BIOMED2 TRB-A/B primers. From the multiplex PCR reads, TCRdb called clonotypes with MiXCR, one entry per CDR3 protein. The sample records roughly 21,000 distinct CDR3 sequences, approximately 30% being singletons. From blood, about 250-500 ng of genomic DNA served as TRB template. The sample taken for sequencing was blood. These receptors were collected from a human donor who had recovered from COVID-19.

This clonotype was observed a handful of times. The chain carries TRBV7-9 and TRBJ2-1; D is tentatively TRBD1 or TRBD2 (5 bases each). This CDR3 comprises 13 residues. Trimming cost V 5 bases and J 7 bases, with 12 bases left between them. Per the germline V gene, CDR1 is SEHNR and CDR2 is FQNEAQ (reference sequence). CDR3 sequence: CASSTGGENEQFF. The CDR3 bases are TGTGCCAGCAGCACAGGAGGAGAGAATGAGCAGTTCTTC.

Notes on this clonotype: Here the CDR3 omits its conserved ending phenylalanine or tryptophan, so a read error is the likely source. The V gene is TRBV27, the J gene TRBJ1-3, with 7 bases identical to TRBD1. This CDR3 spans 15 amino acids. After removal of 2 bases from V and 0 bases from J, the junction contained 1 base not matched to a gene. Germline V gene data show CDR1 as MNHEY and CDR2 as SMNVEV (reference sequence). CDR3 sequence: CASSLGTASGNTIYL. The CDR3 DNA is TGTGCCAGCAGTTTAGGGACAGCCTCTGGAAACACCATATATTTA.

This rearrangement joins TRBV19 to TRBJ1-5; unclear D gene. Looked up from germline, CDR1 is LNHDA and CDR2 is SQIVND (reference sequence). Between the trimmed V and J ends, which lost 1 base and 3 bases, there was a span of 7 bases. The CDR3 length is 14 residues. The CDR3 spells CASSIVGSNQPQHF. CDR3 bases: TGTGCCAGTAGTATAGTAGGTTCCAATCAGCCCCAGCATTTT. Drawing the rest from reference TRBV19 and TRBJ1-5, the complete variable domain is DGGITQSPKYLFRKEGQNVTLSCEQNLNHDAMYWYRQDPGQGLRLIYYSQIVNDFQKGDIAEGYSVSREKKESFPLTVTSAQKNPTAFYLCASSIVGSNQPQHFGDGTRLSIL.

The chain recombines TRBV6-2 or TRBV6-3 with TRBJ2-7, with TRBD2 matching 8 bases. This CDR3 region has 14 residues. The V gene's germline CDR1 is MNHEY and CDR2 SVGEGT. The V and J ends lost 6 bases and 2 bases, in that order; junction bases with no gene match: 6. Here the CDR3 reads CASRLAGITYEQYF. The CDR3 DNA is TGTGCCAGCAGATTAGCGGGAATTACCTACGAGCAGTACTTC.

V gene TRBV5-4 combines with J gene TRBJ1-6, with 7 positions matching TRBD1. CDR1 and CDR2 from the germline V gene are SGHNT and YYREEE (reference sequence). V trimming: 4 bases; J trimming: 10 bases; junction bases outside the gene matches: 11. The CDR3 spans 15 residues. CDR3 coding DNA: TGTGCCAGCAGCGCCCGACAGGGAGGGGAATCACCCCTCCACTTT. It specifies CASSARQGGESPLHF.

V usage is TRBV10-2 and J usage is TRBJ2-2; 10 bases map to TRBD2. J lost 4 bases, V lost 8 bases, and 10 bases had no gene match. The length of the CDR3 is 16 residues. Germline CDR1 and CDR2: WSHSY and SAAADI. The CDR3 bases are TGCGCCAGCCAGATAGCGGGGGGTTCCTCCACCGGGGAGCTGTTTTTT. It translates to CASQIAGGSSTGELFF.

This clonotype was counted ten times or more. The V call is TRBV27, the J call TRBJ1-2, with 10 bases identical to TRBD1. The ends lost 1 base at V and 8 bases at J; junction bases unmatched: 7. CDR1 and CDR2 from the germline V gene are MNHEY and SMNVEV (reference sequence). The CDR3 totals 15 residues. The CDR3: CASSLYGTGVGGYTF. The CDR3 bases are TGTGCCAGCAGTTTATACGGGACAGGGGTAGGCGGCTACACCTTC.

The sample holds many counts of this clonotype. The chain links TRBV27 to TRBJ2-7; D possibly corresponds to TRBD1 (5 bases). From germline, CDR1 is MNHEY and CDR2 SMNVEV (reference sequence). The CDR3 consists of 12 residues. V was trimmed by 7 bases and J by 5 bases, leaving 12 bases between them. In nucleotides, the CDR3 is TGTGCCAGCAAGACAGCTCGCGACGAGCAGTACTTC. It specifies CASKTARDEQYF.

This clonotype was seen repeatedly, ten times or more. The chain uses TRBV6-5 and TRBJ1-2; D is unclear. Germline assignment: CDR1 MNHEY and CDR2 SVGAGI. The CDR3 runs to 12 residues. Trimming took off 5 bases at V and 6 bases at J, with 10 bases between the two ends. CDR3 in amino acids: CASSVGADGYTF. Written as DNA, the CDR3 is TGTGCCAGCAGTGTAGGAGCGGATGGCTACACCTTC.

This clonotype was counted only a few times. DNA for the CDR3: TGTGCCAGCACCGGGACTAGCGGGGGGACCCAGTACTTC. It yields the protein CASTGTSGGTQYF. The V and J genes are TRBV12-3 or TRBV12-4 and TRBJ2-5; TRBD2 matches at 14 bases. With V trimmed by 7 bases and J by 7 bases, 2 bases remained unmatched. The CDR3 is 13 amino acids.

CDR3 DNA: TGTGCCAGCAGCTTAGTAGTGGTCACCTACAATGAGCAGTTCTTC. It is translated as CASSLVVVTYNEQFF. The genes are TRBV7-9 and TRBJ2-1; the D is unclear. This CDR3 is built from 15 residues. Between the trimmed V and J ends, which lost 1 base and 2 bases, there was a span of 9 bases. In germline, CDR1 is SEHNR, CDR2 FQNEAQ (reference sequence).

V gene TRBV30 combines with J gene TRBJ1-5; D ambiguous. V was pared by 5 bases and J by 5 bases, with 13 bases between. The CDR3 has 13 amino acids. The germline V gene encodes CDR1 GTSNPN and CDR2 SVGIG (reference sequence). The CDR3 protein is CAWGGGLDQPQHF. The CDR3 coding sequence is TGTGCCTGGGGCGGTGGATTGGATCAGCCCCAGCATTTT.

There are many counts of this clonotype. The gene calls are TRBV19 and TRBJ1-1; D possibly corresponds to TRBD1 (5 bases). Germline loops: CDR1 LNHDA, CDR2 SQIVND (reference sequence). V shed 3 bases and J shed 1 base, with 6 bases lying between them. CDR3 length: 13 amino acids. The CDR3 coding sequence is TGTGCCAGTAGTATTGGGACGAACACTGAAGCTTTCTTT. Its protein is CASSIGTNTEAFF.

The V and J genes are TRBV20-1 and TRBJ2-7, with D tentatively TRBD1 or TRBD2 (5 bases each). Germline V gene sequence: CDR1 DFQATT, CDR2 SNEGSKA (reference sequence). This CDR3 comprises 13 residues. Trimming pared 5 bases from V and 2 bases from J, leaving 13 bases between. CDR3: CSARGGRAYEQYF. The CDR3 region has the DNA TGCAGTGCTCGGGGCGGTAGGGCCTACGAGCAGTACTTC.

This clonotype came up a few times. The rearrangement uses TRBV5-1 and TRBJ2-5; D call uncertain. Germline loops: CDR1 SGHRS, CDR2 YFSETQ. The CDR3 consists of 14 residues. The germline V and J ends were trimmed by 4 bases and 3 bases, with 13 bases remaining between them. The CDR3 region has the DNA TGCGCCAGCAGCACCGGACGGAATGAAGAGACCCAGTACTTC. Its protein is CASSTGRNEETQYF.

In this sample, this clonotype turned up many times. The CDR3 region has the DNA TGTGCCAGCTCACTACCCGGGGCGCGCGCAATTAATGAGCAGTTCTTC. Its translation: CASSLPGARAINEQFF. This chain uses TRBV18 with TRBJ2-1; D is perhaps TRBD1 or TRBD2 (5 bases each). V lost 4 bases to trimming and J lost 7 bases, with 20 bases between them. CDR1 KGHSH and CDR2 LQKENI come from the germline V gene. This CDR3 is 16 amino acids long.

Comment on this clonotype: A read error is possible here, since a much larger clone lies one base away. V is TRBV15 and J is TRBJ2-7; no definite D call. Germline V CDR1 and CDR2: LNHNV, YYDKDF (reference sequence). This CDR3 has 16 residues. Trimming left V 0 bases short and J 3 bases short, with 15 bases between. The CDR3 nucleotides are TGTGCCACCAGCAGAGATCGAAAGCCACTGGGCTACGAGCAGTACTTC. Its protein is CATSRDRKPLGYEQYF.

This chain joins TRBV5-4 and TRBJ1-5, with TRBD1 as a possible D gene (5 bases). Germline values: CDR1 SGHNT, CDR2 YYREEE (reference sequence). The CDR3 has 14 amino acids. Deletions cut 2 bases from V and 4 bases from J, with 10 bases between. CDR3 loop: CASSLMGGNQPQHF. CDR3 nucleotide sequence: TGTGCCAGCAGCTTAATGGGGGGGAATCAGCCCCAGCATTTT.

Here the CDR3 reads CASSLAVARYNEQFF. The CDR3 DNA reads TGTGCCAGCAGCTTGGCAGTAGCGCGCTACAATGAGCAGTTCTTC. The V and J genes are TRBV5-4 and TRBJ2-1, with a possible D match to TRBD2 (5 bases). The CDR3 has 15 amino acids. Germline CDR1 SGHNT, CDR2 YYREEE (reference sequence). Trimming cost V 0 bases and J 3 bases, with 10 bases left between them.

By share of the sample, this clonotype is medium-sized. This chain uses TRBV19 with TRBJ2-1; a possible D gene is TRBD1 (6 bases). Germline V gene lookup returns CDR1 LNHDA and CDR2 SQIVND (reference sequence). The CDR3 covers 14 residues. With 5 bases removed from V and 2 bases from J, the gap between germline ends came to 10 bases. Written as DNA, the CDR3 is TGTGCCAGTAGTTTGGGGGCGACCTACAATGAGCAGTTCTTC. Translating it yields CASSLGATYNEQFF.

A few counts support this clonotype. This chain connects TRBV12-3 or TRBV12-4 to TRBJ1-5; D may be TRBD1 (5 bases). V was cut by 3 bases and J by 7 bases, with 16 bases left in between. The CDR3 runs to 15 residues. The CDR3 region is CASSFLSGRGQPQHF. DNA for the CDR3: TGTGCCAGCAGTTTTTTATCAGGGAGGGGACAGCCCCAGCATTTT.

This chain links TRBV12-3 or TRBV12-4 with TRBJ1-5, with D unclear. V lost 3 bases to trimming and J lost 4 bases, with 10 bases between them. This CDR3 is 14 amino acids long. The CDR3 sequence is CASSFGRSNQPQHF. In DNA form, the CDR3 reads TGTGCCAGCAGTTTCGGCAGGTCTAATCAGCCCCAGCATTTT.

V and J are TRBV6-1 and TRBJ1-5; D may be TRBD1 (6 bases). This CDR3 is 13 amino acids long. The V end lost 3 bases, the J end lost 7 bases, and 10 bases lay between the germline ends. Germline assignment: CDR1 MNHNS and CDR2 SASEGT. DNA for the CDR3: TGTGCCAGCAGTGAGGGCAGGGGACAGCCCCAGCATTTT. It specifies CASSEGRGQPQHF.

The CDR3 DNA reads TGTGCCAGTAGTCCCCGTGGAGCGGGGGGTCCCAATGAGCAGTTCTTC. Its translation: CASSPRGAGGPNEQFF. The V call is TRBV19, the J call TRBJ2-1, with 9 bases fitting TRBD2. V was pared by 5 bases and J by 6 bases, with 11 bases of the junction left unmatched. The germline V gene encodes CDR1 LNHDA and CDR2 SQIVND (reference sequence). This CDR3 is built from 16 residues.

Details on this clonotype: A read error may be the cause here, since a much bigger clone is one base away. The chain is built from TRBV5-4 and TRBJ2-3; tentative D call: TRBD2 (5 bases). CDR3 length: 16 amino acids. Germline V gene data show CDR1 as SGHNT and CDR2 as YYREEE (reference sequence). CDR3 sequence reads: CDSSLDSHPSTDTQYF. CDR3 coding DNA: TGTGACAGCTCTTTGGACTCACATCCTAGCACAGATACGCAGTATTTT.

This clonotype was observed a few times. CDR3 in DNA: TGTGCCAGCAGCTTGGAGGACCGCAGGTCACCCCTCCACTTT. Protein sequence: CASSLEDRRSPLHF. This chain joins TRBV5-4 and TRBJ1-6; no definite D call. With 0 bases removed from V and 10 bases from J, the gap between germline ends came to 11 bases. Germline V lookup: CDR1 SGHNT, CDR2 YYREEE (reference sequence). The CDR3 is 14 residues long. Combining the CDR3 with reference TRBV5-4 and TRBJ1-6 gives the whole variable domain ETGVTQSPTHLIKTRGQQVTLRCSSQSGHNTVSWYQQALGQGPQFIFQYYREEENGRGNFPPRFSGLQFPNYSSELNVNALELDDSALYLCASSLEDRRSPLHFGNGTRLTVT.

Many counts were recorded for this clonotype. V and J are TRBV19 and TRBJ1-5, with TRBD1 as a possible D gene (6 bases). CDR3 length equals 17 residues. Between the trimmed V and J ends, which lost 7 bases and 6 bases, there was a span of 25 bases. CDR1 and CDR2 (germline): LNHDA, SQIVND (reference sequence). For the CDR3, the DNA is TGTGCCAGTACATACCAGGGGAGGGGGGCGTCTACTCAGCCCCAGCATTTT. It yields the protein CASTYQGRGASTQPQHF.